Given below is one TCR beta chain in context. What it binds is unknown. The data are from a study of cytomegalovirus exposure and HLA in healthy donors. Study results and caveats: Near-uniform donor sequencing depth was presumed by presence/absence analyses. According to an earlier analysis, most TCR beta V segments yielded productive rearrangements about 87% or about 30% of the time. A link between a missense DCLRE1C variant and TCR beta V- and J-gene trimming emerged from a later analysis.

Researchers ran the PCR with 60 Vbeta and 13 Jbeta primers. Generated by immunoSEQ multiplex PCR, the TCRdb table keeps only in-frame clones and is missing some. The data hold about 200,000 clones, with around 83% observed a single time. At sampling all donors were nominally healthy, likely with unrecorded immune exposures. The clonotype comes from a girl aged 10 to 17 in good health and CMV-seronegative. The specimen was PBMCs.

For the CDR3, the DNA is TGCAGCGTCCGATCGGACAGGCAGTATGGCTACACCTTC. It codes for CSVRSDRQYGYTF. The gene calls are TRBV29-1 and TRBJ1-2; 7 bases are shared with TRBD1. The CDR3 loop spans 13 amino acids. V dropped 6 bases and J dropped 5; count of bases not matched to a gene: 9. Germline values: CDR1 SQVTM, CDR2 ANQGSEA.